The T cell receptor beta chain described here comes from a study of cytomegalovirus exposure and HLA in healthy donors. Study-wide results and limits: A reported reduction in N-insertions relative to the roughly 700-donor mean was seen in an Asian-associated ancestry cluster in a later analysis. There was a cluster of highly shared sequence variants that was likely a sequencing artifact.

Primers for the PCR totalled 60 Vbeta and 13 Jbeta. Data came from immunoSEQ multiplex PCR; TCRdb stores just in-frame clones and leaves some out. The sample has under 80,000 clones, about 71% seen once; the top ten hold roughly 7.2%. The CDR3 spans 13 residues. CDR1 is GTSNPN, CDR2 SVGIG, per germline (reference sequence). V was trimmed by 0 bases and J by 2 bases, leaving 7 bases between them. Regarding this clone: The antigen remains undetermined.

The clonotype comes from a woman in her thirties or forties in good health and CMV-seronegative. This chain uses TRBV30 with TRBJ1-2, with no clear D. What was sequenced was PBMCs. The CDR3 sequence is CAWSVLVNYGYTF. The CDR3 DNA reads TGTGCCTGGAGTGTACTCGTAAACTATGGCTACACCTTC.